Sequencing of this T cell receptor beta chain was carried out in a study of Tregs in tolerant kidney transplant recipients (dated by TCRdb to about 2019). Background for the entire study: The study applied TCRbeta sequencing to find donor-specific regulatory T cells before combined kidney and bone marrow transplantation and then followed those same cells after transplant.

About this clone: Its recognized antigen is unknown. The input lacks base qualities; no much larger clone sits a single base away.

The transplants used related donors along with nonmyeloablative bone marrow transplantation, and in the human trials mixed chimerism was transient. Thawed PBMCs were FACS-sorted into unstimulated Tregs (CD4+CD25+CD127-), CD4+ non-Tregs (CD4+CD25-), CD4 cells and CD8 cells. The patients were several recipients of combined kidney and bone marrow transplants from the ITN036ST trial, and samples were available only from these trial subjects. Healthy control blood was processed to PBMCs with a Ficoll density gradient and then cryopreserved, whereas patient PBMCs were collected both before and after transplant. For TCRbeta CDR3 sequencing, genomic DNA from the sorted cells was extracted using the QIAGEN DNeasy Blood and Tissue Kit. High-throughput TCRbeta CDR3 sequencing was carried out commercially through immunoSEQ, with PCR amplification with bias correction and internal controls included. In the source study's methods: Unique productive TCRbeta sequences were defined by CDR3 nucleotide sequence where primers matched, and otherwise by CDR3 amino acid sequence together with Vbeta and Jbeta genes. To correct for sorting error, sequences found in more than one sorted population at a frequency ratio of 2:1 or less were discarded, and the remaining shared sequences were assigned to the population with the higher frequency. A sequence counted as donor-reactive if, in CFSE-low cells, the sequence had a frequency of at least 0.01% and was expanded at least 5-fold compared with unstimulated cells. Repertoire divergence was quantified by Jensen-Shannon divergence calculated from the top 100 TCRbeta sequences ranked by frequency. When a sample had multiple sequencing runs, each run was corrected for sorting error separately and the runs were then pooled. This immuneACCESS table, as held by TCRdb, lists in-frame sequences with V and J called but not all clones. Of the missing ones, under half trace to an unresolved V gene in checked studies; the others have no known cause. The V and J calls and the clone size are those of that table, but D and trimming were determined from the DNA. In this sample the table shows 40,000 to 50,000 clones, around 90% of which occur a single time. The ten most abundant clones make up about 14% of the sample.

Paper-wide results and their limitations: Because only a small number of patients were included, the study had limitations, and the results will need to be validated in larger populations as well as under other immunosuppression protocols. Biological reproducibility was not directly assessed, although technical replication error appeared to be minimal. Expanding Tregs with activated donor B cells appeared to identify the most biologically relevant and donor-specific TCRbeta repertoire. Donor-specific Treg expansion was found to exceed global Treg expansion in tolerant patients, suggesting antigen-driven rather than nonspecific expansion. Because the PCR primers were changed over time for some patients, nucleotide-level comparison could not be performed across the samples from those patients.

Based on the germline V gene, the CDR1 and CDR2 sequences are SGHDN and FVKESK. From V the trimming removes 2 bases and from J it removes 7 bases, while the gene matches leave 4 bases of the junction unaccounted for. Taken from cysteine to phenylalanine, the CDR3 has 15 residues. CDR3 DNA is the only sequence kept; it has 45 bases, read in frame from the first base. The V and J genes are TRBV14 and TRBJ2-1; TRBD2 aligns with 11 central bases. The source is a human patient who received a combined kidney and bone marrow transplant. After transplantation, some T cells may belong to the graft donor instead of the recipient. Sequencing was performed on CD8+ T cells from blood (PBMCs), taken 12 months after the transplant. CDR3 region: CASSQLAGGLNEQFF. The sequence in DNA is TGTGCCAGCAGCCAACTAGCGGGAGGTCTAAATGAGCAGTTCTTC.